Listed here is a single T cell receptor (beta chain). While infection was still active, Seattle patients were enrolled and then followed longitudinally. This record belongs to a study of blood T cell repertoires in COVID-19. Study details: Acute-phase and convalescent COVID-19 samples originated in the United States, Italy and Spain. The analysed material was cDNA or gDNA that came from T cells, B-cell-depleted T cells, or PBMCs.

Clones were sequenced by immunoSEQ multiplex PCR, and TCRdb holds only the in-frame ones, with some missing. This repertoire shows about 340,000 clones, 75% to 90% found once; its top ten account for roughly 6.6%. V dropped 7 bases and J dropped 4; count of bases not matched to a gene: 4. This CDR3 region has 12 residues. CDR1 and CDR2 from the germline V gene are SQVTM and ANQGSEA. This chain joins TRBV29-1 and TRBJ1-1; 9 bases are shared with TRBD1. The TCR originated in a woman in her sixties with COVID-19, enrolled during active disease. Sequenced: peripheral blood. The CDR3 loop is CSAKTGGTEAFF. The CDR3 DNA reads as TGCAGCGCCAAGACAGGGGGCACTGAAGCTTTCTTT.